Each of the 23 T cell receptor beta chains below was sequenced from the same sample in a study of blood T cell repertoires in COVID-19. Some clones are missing from TCRdb's copy, which holds only in-frame ones; the method was immunoSEQ multiplex PCR. The table lists around 130,000 clones, 80% to 85% of them singletons. The specimen was peripheral blood. The receptor source for this set is a human donor in a cohort sampled during active COVID-19.

The V gene is TRBV6-5, the J gene TRBJ2-7, with 9 bases matching TRBD1. The germline V gene has CDR1 MNHEY and CDR2 SVGAGI. The CDR3 has 13 amino acids. V dropped 10 bases and J dropped 8; count of bases not matched to a gene: 12. CDR3 coding DNA: TGTGCCACCCGACCGGGACAGGGTCTCAAGCAGTACTTC. Protein sequence: CATRPGQGLKQYF.

The chain links TRBV6-5 to TRBJ2-7; tentatively, D is TRBD2 (6 bases). V was pared by 5 bases and J by 4 bases, with 15 bases between. The CDR3 consists of 14 residues. From germline, CDR1 is MNHEY and CDR2 SVGAGI. The DNA for the CDR3 is TGTGCCAGCAGTCGCGGGACCTTAATATACGAGCAGTACTTC. It codes for CASSRGTLIYEQYF.

The chain carries TRBV29-1 and TRBJ1-1, with a possible D match to TRBD1 (6 bases). Germline V gene lookup returns CDR1 SQVTM and CDR2 ANQGSEA. There are 14 residues in the CDR3. Trimming pared 3 bases from V and 1 base from J, leaving 12 bases between. The CDR3 protein is CSVEVLDRNTEAFF. The CDR3 bases are TGCAGCGTTGAGGTACTGGACAGGAACACTGAAGCTTTCTTT.

This clone was detected once. The chain recombines TRBV5-1 with TRBJ1-1; no firm D call. The germline V and J ends were trimmed by 7 bases and 1 base, with 11 bases remaining between them. The CDR3 length is 13 residues. Looked up from germline, CDR1 is SGHRS and CDR2 is YFSETQ. The CDR3 DNA is TGCGCCAGCCGAGGAGACTGGAACACTGAAGCTTTCTTT. Its protein product is CASRGDWNTEAFF. The entire variable domain, with the rest obtained from reference TRBV5-1 and TRBJ1-1, is as follows: KAGVTQTPRYLIKTRGQQVTLSCSPISGHRSVSWYQQTPGQGLQFLFEYFSETQRNKGNFPGRFSGRQFSNSRSEMNVSTLELGDSALYLCASRGDWNTEAFFGQGTRLTVV.

V gene TRBV7-8 combines with J gene TRBJ1-5; TRBD1 might be the D (6 bases). Germline V lookup: CDR1 SGHVS, CDR2 FQNEAQ. CDR3 length: 15 residues. The V end lost 8 bases, the J end lost 2 bases, and 16 bases lay between the germline ends. DNA of the CDR3: TGTGCCAGCGGCGGGGGGCTTTACGGCAATCAGCCCCAGCATTTT. Its translation is CASGGGLYGNQPQHF.

This chain joins TRBV21-1 and TRBJ2-4; the table's D call, TRBD1, was not checked against the DNA. TRBV21-1 is an annotated pseudogene. The CDR3 contains 16 residues. This chain's CDR3 is CASSKVQGMVKNIQYF. CDR3 sequence (DNA): TGTGCCAGCAGCAAAGTCCAGGGGATGGTCAAAAACATTCAGTACTTC.

This rearrangement joins TRBV15 to TRBJ2-5; 11 nucleotides match TRBD1. In germline, CDR1 is LNHNV, CDR2 YYDKDF (reference sequence). The CDR3 covers 15 residues. Trimming cost V 1 base and J 4 bases; bases outside gene matches: 2. DNA of the CDR3: TGTGCCACCAGCAGAGGGGGGACAGGGGGAGAGACCCAGTACTTC. Translation gives CATSRGGTGGETQYF. Full variable domain (remainder filled in from reference TRBV15 and TRBJ2-5): DAMVIQNPRYQVTQFGKPVTLSCSQTLNHNVMYWYQQKSSQAPKLLFHYYDKDFNNEADTPDNFQSRRPNTSFCFLDIRSPGLGDTAMYLCATSRGGTGGETQYFGPGTRLLVL.

This chain connects TRBV5-1 to TRBJ2-7; possibly TRBD2 for D (7 bases). Germline assignment: CDR1 SGHRS and CDR2 YFSETQ. The V and J ends lost 3 bases and 4 bases respectively, with 17 bases between them. This CDR3 region has 15 residues. CDR3 DNA sequence: TGCGCCAGCAGCTCAACAGGGAGGGGGACTTACGAGCAGTACTTC. It specifies CASSSTGRGTYEQYF.

This clone came up many times. The genes are TRBV5-1 and TRBJ2-2; D is unclear. This CDR3 is 16 amino acids long. V was trimmed by 0 bases and J by 1 base, leaving 10 bases between them. CDR1 is SGHRS and CDR2 is YFSETQ in the germline V gene. The CDR3 loop reads CASSLGSSGNTGELFF. CDR3 DNA sequence: TGCGCCAGCAGCTTGGGGTCTAGTGGGAACACCGGGGAGCTGTTTTTT.

The chain employs TRBV7-9 and TRBJ1-1; D not certain. The germline V gene encodes CDR1 SEHNR and CDR2 FQNEAQ (reference sequence). Trimming pared 5 bases from V and 1 base from J, leaving 11 bases between. The CDR3 has 14 residues. The CDR3 sequence: CASSLLGRNTEAFF. DNA of the CDR3: TGTGCCAGCAGCCTCCTGGGCCGGAACACTGAAGCTTTCTTT.

The V gene is TRBV2, the J gene TRBJ2-2; possibly TRBD2 for D (5 bases). This CDR3 comprises 14 residues. The ends were cut back, 7 bases at V and 3 bases at J, with 12 bases in the middle. Germline CDR1 and CDR2: SNHLY and FYNNEI. DNA of the CDR3: TGTGCCAGCACCCCCGGGGTGTACACCGGGGAGCTGTTTTTT. This translates into CASTPGVYTGELFF.

J is TRBJ2-7 and V is TRBV2, with D tentatively TRBD1 (6 bases). Between the trimmed V and J ends, which lost 7 bases and 2 bases, there was a span of 12 bases. Germline CDR1 is SNHLY and CDR2 is FYNNEI. The CDR3 contains 13 residues. CDR3 amino acids: CASMVSGAYEQYF. The CDR3 region has the DNA TGTGCCAGCATGGTGTCAGGGGCCTACGAGCAGTACTTC.

This chain uses TRBV2 with TRBJ2-1, with TRBD2 matching 8 bases. In germline, CDR1 is SNHLY, CDR2 FYNNEI. With 4 bases clipped from V and 6 bases from J, the junction kept 2 bases outside the gene matches. There are 13 residues in the CDR3. The CDR3 DNA follows: TGTGCCAGCAGTGCCGGGGGGGCCAATGAGCAGTTCTTC. It encodes CASSAGGANEQFF. The entire variable domain, with the rest obtained from reference TRBV2 and TRBJ2-1, is as follows: EPEVTQTPSHQVTQMGQEVILRCVPISNHLYFYWYRQILGQKVEFLVSFYNNEISEKSEIFDDQFSVERPDGSNFTLKIRSTKLEDSAMYFCASSAGGANEQFFGPGTRLTVL.

The gene calls are TRBV6-1 and TRBJ1-2, with D perhaps matching TRBD1 (5 bases). Trimming cost V 1 base and J 7 bases, with 13 bases left between them. Per germline, CDR1 MNHNS and CDR2 SASEGT. This CDR3 has 14 residues. The CDR3 is CASSEVRGQAGYTF. The CDR3 nucleotides read TGTGCCAGCAGTGAAGTACGAGGACAAGCTGGCTACACCTTC.

The chain is built from TRBV7-9 and TRBJ2-7; 8 bases are a match to TRBD2. CDR3 length equals 15 residues. Trimming cost V 0 bases and J 5 bases; bases outside gene matches: 6. Germline CDR1 is SEHNR and CDR2 is FQNEAQ (reference sequence). CDR3 in amino acids: CASSLAAGGAHEQYF. The CDR3 DNA reads TGTGCCAGCAGCTTAGCGGCCGGGGGGGCCCACGAGCAGTACTTC.

The V gene is TRBV3-1 (or the pseudogene TRBV3-2), the J gene TRBJ1-2; no firm D call. CDR3 length: 15 amino acids. Germline V lookup: CDR1 LGHDT, CDR2 YNNKEL (reference sequence). Trimming pared 0 bases from V and 7 bases from J, leaving 15 bases between. The CDR3 reads CASSQEVVHGSGYTF. CDR3 nucleotide sequence: TGTGCCAGCAGCCAAGAGGTGGTCCACGGTTCTGGCTACACCTTC.

The chain carries TRBV15 and TRBJ1-1; D is unresolved. V gave up 5 bases and J gave up 1 base, with 11 bases separating them. The germline V gene encodes CDR1 LNHNV and CDR2 YYDKDF (reference sequence). CDR3 length equals 14 residues. CDR3 protein: CATSYHQENTEAFF. CDR3 DNA: TGTGCCACCAGCTACCACCAGGAGAACACTGAAGCTTTCTTT.

This sequence joins TRBV6-5 and TRBJ1-1; a possible D gene is TRBD1 (5 bases). Trimming shortened V by 2 bases and J by 6 bases, and 16 bases separated the two germline ends. The CDR3 length is 15 residues. Germline V gene lookup returns CDR1 MNHEY and CDR2 SVGAGI. CDR3 in amino acids: CASSYRAQGIAEAFF. Written as DNA, the CDR3 is TGTGCCAGCAGTTACCGAGCTCAGGGTATTGCTGAAGCTTTCTTT.

This clone was seen a single time. This chain connects TRBV27 to TRBJ1-1; 8 bases fit TRBD1. Germline V gene lookup returns CDR1 MNHEY and CDR2 SMNVEV (reference sequence). The CDR3 has 15 amino acids. J gave up 1 base and V 4 bases, and 5 bases lay outside the gene matches. CDR3 DNA sequence: TGTGCCAGCAGTTCTATGACAGGGGCGAACACTGAAGCTTTCTTT. Protein: CASSSMTGANTEAFF.

V usage is TRBV7-3 and J usage is TRBJ2-1; 7 bases map to TRBD2. Germline V lookup: CDR1 SGHTA, CDR2 FQGTGA. V dropped 5 bases and J dropped 8; count of bases not matched to a gene: 9. This CDR3 is 14 amino acids long. This chain's CDR3 is CASSPSSGGYEQFF. Written as DNA, the CDR3 is TGTGCCAGCAGCCCATCCTCCGGGGGGTATGAGCAGTTCTTC.

The rearrangement joins TRBV11-2 to TRBJ2-1, with TRBD1 identical over 8 bases. Trimming removed 2 bases from V and 9 bases from J; junction bases left unmatched: 9. The CDR3 has 15 amino acids. In germline, CDR1 is SGHAT, CDR2 FQNNGV. CDR3 protein: CASSLPRTGNSEQFF. The DNA of the CDR3 is TGTGCCAGCAGCTTACCCCGGACAGGGAATAGTGAGCAGTTCTTC.

The V call is TRBV2, the J call TRBJ1-3; 8 bases match TRBD1. Per germline, CDR1 SNHLY and CDR2 FYNNEI. This CDR3 region has 15 residues. The junction had 6 bases not matched to a gene; V was cut back by 7 bases and J by 1 base. The CDR3 loop reads CASTKDRVSGNTIYF. The CDR3, as DNA: TGTGCCAGCACCAAGGACAGGGTGTCTGGAAACACCATATATTTT.

CDR3 region: CASSLFGSAGEQFF. The CDR3, as DNA: TGCGCCAGCAGCTTGTTCGGTAGCGCGGGGGAGCAGTTCTTC. This chain links TRBV5-1 with TRBJ2-1; tentatively, D is TRBD2 (6 bases). V was trimmed by 1 base and J by 10 bases, leaving 15 bases between them. The CDR3 is 14 amino acids. Germline V lookup: CDR1 SGHRS, CDR2 YFSETQ.